Listed below are T cell receptor beta chains from one sample, sequenced in a study of a mutant IDH1 vaccine in newly diagnosed glioma. Clones were sequenced by immunoSEQ multiplex PCR, and TCRdb holds only the in-frame ones, with some missing. The data hold tens of thousands of clones, with 70% to 90% observed a single time. Sequenced material: PBMCs, taken from a glioma patient treated with radiotherapy, temozolomide or both. These receptors were collected from a woman aged 40 to 50 with glioma. Both conserved end residues are trimmed from each CDR3. Each record gives: J gene, V gene, D gene, CDR3 protein. The D gene is left open where the match is weak.

J: TRBJ1-1; V: TRBV6-1; D: NA; CDR3: ASIGPGSRTEAF
J: TRBJ1-5; V: TRBV5-4; D: TRBD1; CDR3: ASSSGGGNQPQH
J: TRBJ1-3; V: TRBV6-6; D: TRBD1; CDR3: ASSYDRGRNTIY
J: TRBJ2-7; V: TRBV4-2; D: NA; CDR3: ASSQEGLDYEQY
J: TRBJ1-1; V: TRBV5-6; D: TRBD1; CDR3: ASSQGGHTEAF
J: TRBJ2-1; V: TRBV7-9; D: TRBD2; CDR3: ASSLALAGGPVPNEQF
J: TRBJ2-7; V: TRBV29-1; D: TRBD1; CDR3: SVGPGQGGEQY
J: TRBJ2-5; V: TRBV5-1; D: TRBD2; CDR3: ASTGLAGVQETQY
J: TRBJ1-2; V: TRBV9; D: NA; CDR3: ASSSRPISYGYT
J: TRBJ2-1; V: TRBV6-5; D: NA; CDR3: ASMGGVYNEQF
J: TRBJ1-1; V: TRBV5-1; D: NA; CDR3: ASGYSMNTEAF
J: TRBJ1-2; V: TRBV6-6; D: NA; CDR3: ASSYPTDRRLYGYT
J: TRBJ1-2; V: TRBV9; D: NA; CDR3: ASSANYGYT
J: TRBJ2-7; V: TRBV4-3; D: NA; CDR3: ASSPNDDRFSYEQY
J: TRBJ2-3; V: TRBV9; D: NA; CDR3: ASSPAGYFTDTQY
J: TRBJ2-6; V: TRBV2; D: NA; CDR3: ASSDRAGANVLT
J: TRBJ1-2; V: TRBV9; D: NA; CDR3: ASSVGHYGYT
J: TRBJ1-3; V: TRBV5-1; D: TRBD1; CDR3: ASSIGGQGSNTIY
J: TRBJ1-4; V: TRBV19; D: TRBD1; CDR3: ASSIGTGPEKLF
J: TRBJ2-2; V: TRBV6-1; D: TRBD2; CDR3: ASSDLTGGPTGELF
J: TRBJ2-6; V: TRBV4-3; D: TRBD1; CDR3: ASSQEEDRGSGANVLT
J: TRBJ2-3; V: TRBV29-1; D: NA; CDR3: SVGLTTSTDTQY
J: TRBJ2-7; V: TRBV30; D: TRBD2; CDR3: AWGLASYEQY
J: TRBJ2-1; V: TRBV4-2; D: NA; CDR3: ASSQDLDSYNEQF
J: TRBJ2-7; V: TRBV18; D: TRBD2; CDR3: ASSPGLAGVSYEQY
J: TRBJ2-7; V: TRBV7-9; D: NA; CDR3: ASGRSGYEQY